This TCR beta chain was identified during a study of human T cells and chemical hapten exposure (dated by TCRdb to about 2021). Study-level background: For sensitization, 2% DPC in acetone was applied to a 2 cm by 2 cm area of upper inner arm skin. Patients additionally received weekly therapeutic DPC doses to the scalp throughout the roughly 24-week study period. The patient cohort, mostly female, included alopecia areata with under or over 50% scalp involvement, alopecia totalis and alopecia universalis. Under 30 alopecia patients gave blood for TCR sequencing at one to four time points (pre-sensitization, 2, 6 and 24 weeks). Blood samples were taken from patients before sensitization (week 0) and at 2, 6 and about 24 weeks after DPC sensitization. Patch tests used Finn chambers with 0.01% DPC on the upper back, scored after 6 days by International Contact Dermatitis Research Group standards. The study tracked peripheral blood TCR repertoire changes in vivo during primary and secondary sensitization to the hapten diphenylcyclopropenone (DPC) in alopecia patients. Libraries were combined into a pool for sequencing, and differences in TCR yield between samples came mainly from small differences in library volumes within the pool. The study at large found these results: The number of PT1 expanded TCRs positively correlated with patch test score, significant at thresholds 8, 16 and 32 but not 4. Expanded TCRs formed significantly more large CDR3 similarity clusters than pre-sensitization or healthy control sets, consistent with antigen-driven responses. The number of TCRs above 1 in 1000 frequency did not change with DPC sensitization; there was no evidence of global repertoire structure alterations. After repeated subsampling, changes were observed in the strength of the expansion versus patch-test correlation and in the threshold at which the correlation became significant. Because every patient had alopecia, a presumed autoimmune disease, the patients' immune response might differ from that of healthy individuals.

The table lists this clonotype with a few counts. Its binding antigen is unknown. Base-call qualities are not available, and no considerably larger clone is one nucleotide away. Preparation of the library involved RACE. The sequencing machine was a NextSeq 500. Library preparation attached unique molecular identifiers to individual cDNA molecules for quantitative, reproducible TCR counting. From each blood RNA sample, both TCR alpha and TCR beta chains were sequenced. Per the original workflow: A median of about 87,000 TCRs per sample was observed, with a range of about 20,000 to 690,600. The Decombinator software suite was used to annotate V, J and CDR3 in the TCR reads. For the PS versus PT1 abundance plots, all samples were subsampled to the same number of TCRs (28,000). TCRs were defined as expanded if absent before sensitization and observed at least eight times at the 2-week time point. Through fastp at Q25 and MiXCR, TCRdb rebuilt clones from the public reads, retaining in-frame beta chains. Each entry merges the rows of one CDR3 protein and shows their most common DNA and genes. V and J calls and clone size were set by TCRdb, not the authors. For this sample the table gives a few hundred thousand distinct CDR3 sequences, of which roughly 6.3% were detected only once. The ten most abundant clones make up about 6% of the sample.

Explained via the paper, the time point label denotes: patch test 2, 6 weeks after DPC sensitization. In the paper's terms, the treatment or condition label means: therapeutic diphenylcyclopropenone sensitization with weekly scalp DPC. At each patch-test visit, blood was drawn before the patch test was applied. Eligible patients were aged 18 to 70, diagnosed with alopecia, deemed suitable for DPC therapy, and excluded if pregnant. Total RNA was extracted from unfractionated whole blood collected in Tempus Blood RNA tubes. Including the terminal cysteine and phenylalanine, the CDR3 comprises 15 residues. Only the CDR3 region is kept as DNA, spanning 45 bases read in frame from base 1. Based on the germline V gene (reference sequence), the CDR1 and CDR2 sequences are DFQATT and SNEGSKA.

The receptor was derived from a young woman with alopecia areata. Some clones in this sample may be carry-over from other donors' samples. Sequencing used whole blood, obtained in connection with sensitization to the hapten diphenylcyclopropenone (DPC). Recombination joined TRBV20-1 with TRBJ1-1, with a tentative D gene TRBD1 over 6 matching bases. The CDR3 region reads CLSSGDVRMGTEAFF. The nucleotide sequence reads as follows: TGCCTGTCATCAGGGGATGTTAGGATGGGCACTGAAGCTTTCTTT.